The text below deals with one T cell receptor beta chain. The sample is drawn from a study of T cell responses to AZD1222 COVID-19 vaccine. For the study at large: Pooled samples include second doses given at about 4 or 12 weeks.

V lost 3 bases and J 2 bases, leaving 11 bases between the germline ends. The CDR3 totals 16 residues. Germline-derived CDR1 and CDR2 are LNHDA and SQIVND (reference sequence). Profiled with immunoSEQ multiplex PCR; TCRdb holds only in-frame clones, not every one. The table shows about 150,000 clones, with about 90% occurring only once. The sequence was collected from an adult in good health. The chain is built from TRBV19 and TRBJ2-6, with D maybe TRBD1 (5 bases). The sample in question was peripheral blood, obtained on day 0 of AZD1222 vaccination. CDR3 region: CASSMKGQPGANVLTF. CDR3 nucleotides: TGTGCCAGTAGTATGAAGGGGCAGCCTGGGGCCAACGTCCTGACTTTC.